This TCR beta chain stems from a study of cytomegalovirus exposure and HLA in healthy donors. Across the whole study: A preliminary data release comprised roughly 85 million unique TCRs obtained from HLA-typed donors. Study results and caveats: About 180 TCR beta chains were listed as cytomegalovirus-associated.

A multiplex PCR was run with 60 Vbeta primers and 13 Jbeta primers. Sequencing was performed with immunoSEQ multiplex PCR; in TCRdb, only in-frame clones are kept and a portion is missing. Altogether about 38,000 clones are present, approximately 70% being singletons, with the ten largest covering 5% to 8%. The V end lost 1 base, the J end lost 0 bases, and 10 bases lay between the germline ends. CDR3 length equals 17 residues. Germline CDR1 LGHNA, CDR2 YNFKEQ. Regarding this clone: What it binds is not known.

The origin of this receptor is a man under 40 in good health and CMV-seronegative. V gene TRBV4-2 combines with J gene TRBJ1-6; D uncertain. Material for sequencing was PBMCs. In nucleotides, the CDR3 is TGTGCCAGCAGCCAAGCCGGGATAAGCTCCTATAATTCACCCCTCCACTTT. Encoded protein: CASSQAGISSYNSPLHF.